A single sample is the source of the 31 T cell receptor beta chains below, sequenced in a study of blood T cell repertoires in COVID-19 (dated by TCRdb to 2020 to 2021). Receptors were amplified or captured by the immunoSEQ multiplex PCR assay. Not all clones reach the TCRdb copy of this immuneACCESS table, which keeps in-frame sequences only. Checked studies attribute under half of the gap to unresolved V genes and leave the rest unexplained. The sample profile shows tens of thousands of clones; approximately 85% of them were found once. The top ten clonotypes cover approximately 3% of the sample. Sample: peripheral blood. These receptors were collected from a woman aged 80 or over with COVID-19, enrolled during active disease.

The chain employs TRBV29-1 and TRBJ1-4; 7 positions match TRBD1. In germline, CDR1 is SQVTM, CDR2 ANQGSEA. The CDR3 has 14 amino acids. After removal of 4 bases from V and 6 bases from J, the junction contained 8 bases not matched to a gene. CDR3 region: CSVVMTGRDEKLFF. CDR3 bases: TGCAGCGTTGTCATGACAGGGAGAGATGAAAAACTGTTTTTT.

The V gene is TRBV21-1, the J gene TRBJ2-5; the DNA was not compared with TRBD2, the D call given in the table. TRBV21-1 constitutes a pseudogene. The CDR3 totals 15 residues. The CDR3 region is CASSKVIRFGGTQYF. The CDR3 DNA reads as TGTGCCAGCAGCAAAGTAATTAGGTTCGGGGGGACCCAGTACTTC.

The J gene is TRBJ1-5, the V gene TRBV20-1; the match to TRBD1 covers 9 bases. The germline V gene encodes CDR1 DFQATT and CDR2 SNEGSKA (reference sequence). CDR3 length: 17 residues. V gave up 3 bases and J gave up 3 bases; unmatched junction bases: 12. DNA of the CDR3: TGCAGTGCTAGTTATTGGCGTAGGGACAGGGACAATCAGCCCCAGCATTTT. Translating gives CSASYWRRDRDNQPQHF.

The chain links TRBV11-2 to TRBJ1-2; D might be TRBD1 (5 bases). The ends were cut back, 6 bases at V and 8 bases at J, with 16 bases in the middle. In germline, CDR1 is SGHAT, CDR2 FQNNGV. The CDR3 is made up of 13 amino acids. CDR3 loop: CASRDRGAGGYTF. The DNA for the CDR3 is TGTGCCAGCAGGGATAGAGGGGCGGGAGGCTACACCTTC.

The chain combines TRBV7-8 with TRBJ1-2; 7 nucleotides agree with TRBD1. With V trimmed by 1 base and J by 8 bases, 4 bases remained unmatched. This CDR3 has 13 residues. In germline, CDR1 is SGHVS, CDR2 FQNEAQ. The CDR3 nucleotides are TGTGCCAGCAGCTTAGTAGGGGGCTGGGGCTACACCTTC. Protein product: CASSLVGGWGYTF. The variable domain in full, completed from reference TRBV7-8 and TRBJ1-2, reads GAGVSQSPRYKVAKRGQDVALRCDPISGHVSLFWYQQALGQGPEFLTYFQNEAQLDKSGLPSDRFFAERPEGSVSTLKIQRTQQEDSAVYLCASSLVGGWGYTFGSGTRLTVV.

The CDR3 loop reads CASSAWLLGQETQYF. The CDR3 DNA sequence: TGTGCCAGCAGCGCCTGGTTACTAGGCCAAGAGACCCAGTACTTC. The V gene is TRBV21-1, the J gene TRBJ2-5; whether TRBD2, the table's D call, matches the DNA was not checked. TRBV21-1 is tagged as a pseudogene. The CDR3 runs to 15 residues.

The V call is TRBV5-5, the J call TRBJ2-2; D perhaps matches TRBD2 (6 bases). CDR3 length equals 14 residues. Germline V gene lookup returns CDR1 SGHKS and CDR2 YYEKEE (reference sequence). Trimming removed 4 bases from V and 7 bases from J, with 14 bases in between. The CDR3 nucleotides are TGTGCCAGCAGCAGGGGACTGCCTTTCGGGGAGCTGTTTTTT. Translated: CASSRGLPFGELFF.

V usage is TRBV18 and J usage is TRBJ1-2; 7 bases match TRBD1. CDR1 is KGHSH and CDR2 is LQKENI in the germline V gene. This CDR3 region has 14 residues. Trimming took 3 bases from V and 7 from J; bases not matched to a gene: 8. CDR3 sequence: CASSPRDRAPGYTF. The CDR3 DNA reads as TGTGCCAGCTCACCCCGAGACAGGGCACCTGGCTACACCTTC.

As regards this clone: Because the CDR3's place on the DNA is in doubt, the DNA is left out and the CDR3 is given as listed by TCRdb. The chain carries TRBV28 and TRBJ2-5; the table names TRBD2, a call not compared with the DNA. Looked up from germline, CDR1 is MDHEN and CDR2 is SYDVKM. Inclusive of both ends, the CDR3 amounts to 14 amino acids. The CDR3 reads CASYFRGRGETQYF.

The rearrangement uses TRBV14 and TRBJ2-5, with D possibly being TRBD2 (6 bases). The CDR3 length is 19 residues. Trimming left V 4 bases short and J 3 bases short, with 27 bases between. CDR1 is SGHDN, CDR2 FVKESK, per germline. The CDR3 DNA reads as TGTGCCAGCAGCCTAGGAGGTCTCAGCGGATACCCGGGGGAAGAGACCCAGTACTTC. Encoded protein: CASSLGGLSGYPGEETQYF.

This clone was detected many times. The J gene is TRBJ2-5, the V gene TRBV5-1; 8 nucleotides line up with TRBD2. V lost 2 bases, J lost 4 bases, and 7 bases stayed unmatched. Germline lookup yields CDR1 SGHRS and CDR2 YFSETQ. The CDR3 runs 15 residues. CDR3 sequence reads: CASSLLSGSGETQYF. Here the CDR3 DNA reads TGCGCCAGCAGCTTATTAAGCGGGAGTGGAGAGACCCAGTACTTC.

The chain carries TRBV12-3 or TRBV12-4 and TRBJ2-7, with TRBD1 as a possible D gene (6 bases). V dropped 6 bases and J dropped 5 bases, with 11 bases sitting between them. The CDR3 consists of 12 residues. CDR3 bases: TGTGCCAGCAGCCTTAACAGGGACGAGCAGTACTTC. Amino acid sequence: CASSLNRDEQYF.

The chain joins TRBV28 to TRBJ1-5, with D tentatively TRBD1 (5 bases). Germline CDR1 and CDR2: MDHEN and SYDVKM. The CDR3 covers 17 residues. Trimming removed 3 bases at V and 0 bases at J, with 15 bases between. As DNA, the CDR3 is TGTGCCAGCAGTTTGTCCCAGGGACTTTATAGCAATCAGCCCCAGCATTTT. Protein sequence: CASSLSQGLYSNQPQHF.

CDR3 protein: CATSRVASGGWTYNEQFF. CDR3 coding DNA: TGTGCCACCAGCAGAGTAGCTAGCGGAGGCTGGACCTACAATGAGCAGTTCTTC. This chain connects TRBV15 to TRBJ2-1, with 7 positions matching TRBD2. V was clipped by 1 base and J by 2 bases; unmatched bases: 11. The CDR3 consists of 18 residues. Germline assignment: CDR1 LNHNV and CDR2 YYDKDF (reference sequence).

V and J are TRBV2 and TRBJ1-1; TRBD1 matches at 7 bases. Germline assignment: CDR1 SNHLY and CDR2 FYNNEI. The V segment lost 9 bases and the J segment 4 bases; nucleotides outside the gene matches: 8. The CDR3 is made up of 13 amino acids. CDR3 loop: CASTGAGGTEAFF. CDR3 bases: TGTGCCAGTACAGGGGCAGGTGGCACTGAAGCTTTCTTT.

This clone was counted once. V and J are TRBV10-3 and TRBJ2-1, with D perhaps matching TRBD2 (5 bases). The CDR3 consists of 13 residues. CDR1 and CDR2 (germline): ENHRY, SYGVKD. V lost 6 bases and J lost 7, with 13 bases in between. CDR3 sequence (DNA): TGTGCCATCAGCTTACTAGTGGGTAATGAGCAGTTCTTC. Translating it yields CAISLLVGNEQFF.

CDR3 protein: CACREGSDYTF. The CDR3 region has the DNA TGTGCCTGCCGGGAGGGATCCGACTACACCTTC. The V and J genes are TRBV6-5 and TRBJ1-2, with D hard to call. Germline CDR1 and CDR2: MNHEY and SVGAGI. This CDR3 spans 11 amino acids. The V end was cut by 11 bases, the J end by 10 bases, with 17 bases between.

The chain has TRBV7-9 and TRBJ1-5; maybe TRBD1 (5 bases). Between the trimmed V and J ends, which lost 8 bases and 6 bases, there was a span of 23 bases. Per germline, CDR1 SEHNR and CDR2 FQNEAQ (reference sequence). The CDR3 runs 16 residues. The CDR3 DNA is TGTGCCAGCTCGCTAGAGCAGGGTGTCATAGGTCAGCCCCAGCATTTT. As protein: CASSLEQGVIGQPQHF.

The chain uses TRBV6-4 and TRBJ1-5; maybe TRBD1 (5 bases). Looked up from germline, CDR1 is MRHNA and CDR2 is SNTAGT. V gave up 3 bases and J gave up 0 bases, with 15 bases separating them. The CDR3 sequence is 17 residues long. The CDR3 region is CASSEQGGGFSNQPQHF. CDR3 DNA: TGTGCCAGCAGTGAACAAGGCGGGGGGTTTAGCAATCAGCCCCAGCATTTT.

The chain joins TRBV6-5 to TRBJ2-1, with D uncertain. Trimming pared 5 bases from V and 9 bases from J, leaving 14 bases between. CDR1 MNHEY and CDR2 SVGAGI come from the germline V gene. The CDR3 length is 13 residues. The CDR3 spells CASSQSLSGEQFF. In DNA form, the CDR3 reads TGTGCCAGCAGTCAATCCCTTTCGGGTGAGCAGTTCTTC.

The chain joins TRBV3-1 (or the pseudogene TRBV3-2) to TRBJ1-2; D gene ambiguous. CDR3 size: 14 residues. V gave up 4 bases and J gave up 7 bases, with 16 bases separating them. CDR1 LGHDT and CDR2 YNNKEL come from the germline V gene (reference sequence). As DNA, the CDR3 is TGTGCCAGCAGCCTCCGAACCGTTTTCGGTGGCTACACCTTC. The encoded protein is CASSLRTVFGGYTF.

The chain links TRBV18 to TRBJ2-1; TRBD2 matches 11 bases. Germline V lookup: CDR1 KGHSH, CDR2 LQKENI. The CDR3 extends over 14 amino acids. The V and J ends lost 6 bases and 5 bases, in that order; junction bases with no gene match: 3. The CDR3 nucleotides are TGTGCCAGCTCCGGGACTAGCGGACACAATGAGCAGTTCTTC. The encoded protein is CASSGTSGHNEQFF. The variable domain in full, completed from reference TRBV18 and TRBJ2-1, reads NAGVMQNPRHLVRRRGQEARLRCSPMKGHSHVYWYRQLPEEGLKFMVYLQKENIIDESGMPKERFSAEFPKEGPSILRIQQVVRGDSAAYFCASSGTSGHNEQFFGPGTRLTVL.

V gene TRBV6-6 combines with J gene TRBJ1-2; TRBD1 aligns across 8 bases. Germline loops: CDR1 MNHNY, CDR2 SVGAGI (reference sequence). Losses at the gene ends were 0 bases for V and 3 bases for J; bases not matched to a gene: 6. The CDR3 loop spans 16 amino acids. CDR3 protein: CASSYSSRGLDYGYTF. The CDR3 DNA reads as TGTGCCAGCAGTTACTCGTCCAGGGGGCTAGACTATGGCTACACCTTC.

The V and J genes are TRBV30 and TRBJ2-1, with no clear D. Germline V gene lookup returns CDR1 GTSNPN and CDR2 SVGIG (reference sequence). The CDR3 runs to 13 residues. Trimming cost V 4 bases and J 4 bases, with 11 bases left between them. The CDR3 here is CAWTSRLYNEQFF. CDR3 sequence (DNA): TGTGCCTGGACCTCTAGACTGTACAATGAGCAGTTCTTC.

This clone was counted a few times. The V and J genes are TRBV27 and TRBJ2-7; a weak D match, TRBD2 (6 bases). The CDR3 consists of 14 residues. The germline V and J ends were trimmed by 0 bases and 6 bases, with 12 bases remaining between them. CDR1 and CDR2 (germline): MNHEY, SMNVEV (reference sequence). The CDR3 spells CASSLSHGSSEQYF. Here the CDR3 DNA reads TGTGCCAGCAGTTTATCGCACGGGAGTAGCGAGCAGTACTTC.

The genes are TRBV12-3 or TRBV12-4 and TRBJ1-2; possible D gene TRBD1, 5 bases. The V end lost 5 bases, the J end lost 7 bases, and 8 bases lay between the germline ends. This CDR3 contains 11 residues. The DNA of the CDR3 is TGTGCCAGCAGTAGACAGCGTGGCTACACCTTC. It yields the protein CASSRQRGYTF.

J is TRBJ2-7 and V is TRBV7-2, with a weak D call TRBD2 (7 bases). The germline CDR1 and CDR2 sequences are SGHTA and FQGNSA. The CDR3 is 18 residues long. V was shortened by 5 bases and J by 0 bases, with 23 bases between the two germline ends. CDR3 coding DNA: TGTGCCAGCAGCCGGTGGGGGGGCGGGAGAAGCACCTCCTACGAGCAGTACTTC. It specifies CASSRWGGGRSTSYEQYF.

The J gene is TRBJ2-1, the V gene TRBV6-6; 9 bases agree with TRBD1. Germline V lookup: CDR1 MNHNY, CDR2 SVGAGI (reference sequence). The CDR3 consists of 16 residues. The J segment lost 3 bases and the V segment lost 0 bases, leaving 3 bases of the junction unmatched. The CDR3 reads CASSYSSDRGYNEQFF. The CDR3 nucleotides are TGTGCCAGCAGTTACTCGTCGGACAGGGGCTACAATGAGCAGTTCTTC.

J is TRBJ1-1 and V is TRBV4-1; 8 bases align to TRBD1. The germline CDR1 and CDR2 sequences are MGHRA and YSYEKL. CDR3 length: 19 residues. V trimming: 3 bases; J trimming: 0 bases; junction bases outside the gene matches: 15. The CDR3: CASSQRDPGQALMNTEAFF. The CDR3 DNA sequence: TGCGCCAGCAGCCAGAGGGATCCGGGACAGGCACTTATGAACACTGAAGCTTTCTTT.

The chain is built from TRBV28 and TRBJ1-1; D gene uncertain. V dropped 3 bases and J dropped 10 bases, with 9 bases sitting between them. The germline V gene has CDR1 MDHEN and CDR2 SYDVKM. This CDR3 is built from 11 residues. The CDR3 reads CASSLPYGAFF. In nucleotides, the CDR3 is TGTGCCAGCAGTTTGCCCTATGGAGCTTTCTTT.

This chain joins TRBV10-3 and TRBJ2-5; 7 bases line up with TRBD1. The germline gives CDR1 ENHRY, CDR2 SYGVKD. CDR3 length: 13 amino acids. With V trimmed by 6 bases and J by 2 bases, 3 bases remained unmatched. In DNA, the CDR3 is TGTGCCATCAGAGAGGACAGGCAAGAGACCCAGTACTTC. Its translation is CAIREDRQETQYF.